This T cell receptor beta chain was found in a study of response to subunit inactivated influenza vaccine (dated 2018 in TCRdb). At the level of the whole study: Deep quantitative profiling of the T cell receptor repertoire was used in the study to follow responses to a trivalent subunit inactivated influenza vaccine.

Results and caveats for the whole study, not just this receptor: The authors proposed that each seasonal influenza vaccination may bring in only a limited number of new T cells.

Libraries came from RT-PCR. Sequencing took place on an Illumina HiSeq 2500. The public reads were reanalyzed by TCRdb: fastp trimming at Q25, MiXCR alignment, in-frame beta chains only. One record per CDR3 amino acid sequence lists the most common genes and DNA. In this sample the table shows 500,000 or so distinct CDR3 sequences, about 17% of which occur a single time. The ten largest clones represent 2.5% to 3.5% of the sample. The germline V gene yields SNHLY for CDR1 and FYNNEI for CDR2. V ends up 7 bases short and J 8 bases short, with an unmatched junction base count of 9. The CDR3 covers 14 residues, taking in both the cysteine and the phenylalanine. The CDR3 DNA has 42 bases and is translated from base 1. To note about this clonotype: This clone's antigen is unknown. No much larger clone is present one base from it, and per-base qualities are unavailable.

The sequences come from CD4+ T cells sorted from PBMCs, collected around 25 months after vaccination. This sequence uses TRBV2 and TRBJ2-4; 9 junctional bases match TRBD1. The sequence came from a man aged 50 to 69 who received an inactivated influenza vaccine. Donor details come from another sample of the same person, matched by shared clones. The encoded CDR3 is CASMGDRVLYIQYF. The DNA reads TGTGCCAGCATGGGGGACAGGGTTTTGTACATTCAGTACTTC.